A selection of T cell receptor beta chains follows, all from one sample in a study of blood T cell repertoires in COVID-19. Using immunoSEQ multiplex PCR, the repertoire was profiled, and TCRdb retains in-frame clones only, with some absent. This table holds about 190,000 clones, 70% to 90% found once. The sample comprised peripheral blood. Receptors were obtained from an elderly man with COVID-19, enrolled during active disease. Each CDR3 is given with its conserved first and last residue. D genes are given only for firm matches. Expanded clones are given a class, and other clones once, few, many or no size at all.

J	D	size	V	CDR3	DNA
TRBJ1-6	TRBD1	-	TRBV6-1	CASSEAGQGASSPLHF	TGTGCCAGCAGTGAAGCGGGACAGGGGGCCTCTTCACCCCTCCACTTT
TRBJ2-1	-	few	TRBV6-6	CASSYLGKLNEQFF	TGTGCCAGCAGTTACCTCGGTAAGCTCAATGAGCAGTTCTTC
TRBJ2-7	-	-	TRBV28	CASSLTGVPYEQYF	TGTGCCAGCAGTTTAACGGGGGTTCCATACGAGCAGTACTTC
TRBJ2-3	TRBD1	once	TRBV6-5	CASKTGTGPTDTQYF	TGTGCCAGCAAAACAGGGACAGGACCCACAGATACGCAGTATTTT
TRBJ2-7	TRBD2	once	TRBV27	CASSLSAGVPYEQYF	TGTGCCAGCAGTTTATCAGCGGGGGTTCCCTACGAGCAGTACTTC
TRBJ2-2	TRBD2	-	TRBV9	CASSPRGRGGTGELFF	TGTGCCAGCAGCCCCCGGGGTCGGGGGGGCACCGGGGAGCTGTTTTTT
TRBJ1-2	TRBD1	-	TRBV5-1	CASSLAQGAPNYGYTF	TGCGCCAGCAGCTTGGCCCAGGGGGCCCCTAACTATGGCTACACCTTC
TRBJ1-2	-	-	TRBV6-5	CASQDRGDYGYTF	TGTGCCAGCCAGGACAGAGGAGACTATGGCTACACCTTC
TRBJ1-2	-	-	TRBV5-5	CASSLEGDLGYGYTF	TGTGCCAGCAGCTTGGAGGGGGATCTCGGCTATGGCTACACCTTC
TRBJ1-1	-	-	TRBV5-1	CASSLGGRMNTEAFF	TGCGCCAGCAGCCTCGGAGGTCGGATGAACACTGAAGCTTTCTTT
TRBJ1-5	TRBD1	-	TRBV24-1	CATSDRGQARYSNQPQHF	TGTGCCACCAGTGACCGGGGACAGGCCCGGTATAGCAATCAGCCCCAGCATTTT
TRBJ1-6	-	-	TRBV6-4	CASSEENNSPLHF	TGTGCCAGCAGTGAAGAGAATAATTCACCCCTCCACTTT
TRBJ2-6	-	-	TRBV29-1	CSVEGGALGANVLTF	TGCAGCGTTGAGGGTGGGGCTCTTGGGGCCAACGTCCTGACTTTC
TRBJ1-6	-	-	TRBV21-1	CASSRPGTDNSPLHF	TGTGCCAGCAGTCGCCCCGGGACAGATAATTCACCCCTCCACTTT